The present entry profiles one T cell receptor (beta chain) with its context. Its antigen is as yet unknown. The CDR3 has 14 residues. Germline CDR1 is LNHDA and CDR2 is SQIVND (reference sequence). Trimming took 5 bases from V and 2 from J; bases not matched to a gene: 5. This entry belongs to a study of T cell responses to AZD1222 COVID-19 vaccine. Findings and limits, study-wide: Just six AZD1222 recipients were seropositive at baseline. Increased Spike-specific TCR breadth and depth were observed after two AZD1222 doses. Spike as a whole was targeted by vaccine-associated CD4 TCRs, dominant at 160-218 and 743-854. White British donors predominated, females outnumbered males, and clonal diversity was possibly underestimated.

Here immunoSEQ multiplex PCR was the method, and the copy in TCRdb shows in-frame clones only, minus some. This sample has about 150,000 clones, with about 92% found just once. The source was peripheral blood, collected on day 0 of AZD1222 vaccination. The source of this sequence is an adult in good health. V is TRBV19 and J is TRBJ2-7, with 8 bases aligning to TRBD1. The CDR3 coding sequence is TGTGCCAGTAGTCCTGGGACAGGAACCTACGAGCAGTACTTC. It encodes CASSPGTGTYEQYF.